Listed below are T cell receptor beta chains from one sample, sequenced in a study of Ad26.COV2.S vaccination and SARS-CoV-2 variants. Clones were read by immunoSEQ multiplex PCR, and TCRdb kept only the in-frame ones, dropping some. Here the sample spans about 350,000 clones, approximately 86% being singletons. The sequencing used peripheral blood, collected in a trial of Ad26.COV2.S vaccine versus placebo. Receptor source: a person aged 18-60 years who received the Ad26.COV2.S COVID-19 vaccine or a placebo. The CDR3 runs from the conserved cysteine through the conserved F or W. D genes are given only for firm matches. Clone size is stated in some rows and not others, as once, few, many or a class when expanded.

J | D | size | V | CDR3 | DNA
TRBJ2-7 | . | . | TRBV4-2 | CASSQVDTIYEQYF | TGTGCCAGCAGCCAAGTTGACACTATCTACGAGCAGTACTTC
TRBJ2-1 | TRBD2 | . | TRBV9 | CASSVESSGMFNEQFF | TGTGCCAGCAGCGTAGAGTCTAGCGGGATGTTCAATGAGCAGTTCTTC
TRBJ2-5 | TRBD2 | once | TRBV5-4 | CASSSAGGGETQYF | TGTGCCAGCAGCTCAGCGGGAGGTGGCGAGACCCAGTACTTC
TRBJ1-5 | . | . | TRBV30 | CAWSEGLGRRQPQHF | TGTGCCTGGAGTGAAGGTTTGGGGAGGAGACAGCCCCAGCATTTT
TRBJ2-5 | . | . | TRBV7-2 | CASSRRERTAQYF | TGTGCCAGCAGCCGCAGGGAGCGAACCGCCCAGTACTTC
TRBJ2-1 | TRBD1 | . | TRBV19 | CASSRPGQGKGEQFF | TGTGCCAGTAGTAGACCGGGACAGGGGAAGGGTGAGCAGTTCTTC
TRBJ2-1 | . | . | TRBV4-2 | CASSPIGGRGSYNEQFF | TGTGCCAGCAGCCCCATCGGAGGGAGGGGGTCCTACAATGAGCAGTTCTTC
TRBJ1-6 | . | . | TRBV6-6 | CASSQQGPNNSPLHF | TGTGCCAGCAGTCAACAGGGTCCTAATAATTCACCCCTCCACTTT
TRBJ2-5 | TRBD2 | . | TRBV5-5 | CASRMRAGQETQYF | TGTGCCAGCAGGATGCGAGCGGGGCAAGAGACCCAGTACTTC
TRBJ2-2 | TRBD2 | . | TRBV3-1/TRBV3-2 | CASSRTSGGTGELFF | TGTGCCAGCAGCCGGACTAGCGGGGGCACCGGGGAGCTGTTTTTT
TRBJ2-1 | TRBD1 | . | TRBV14 | CASSQGSTGAYNEQFF | TGTGCCAGCAGCCAAGGGTCAACAGGGGCCTACAATGAGCAGTTCTTC
TRBJ2-1 | TRBD1 | . | TRBV19 | CASSIMGQGLNEQFF | TGTGCCAGTAGTATAATGGGACAGGGTTTGAATGAGCAGTTCTTC
TRBJ2-4 | . | once | TRBV6-5 | CASSYSVAENIQYF | TGTGCCAGCAGTTACTCGGTGGCAGAAAACATTCAGTACTTC
TRBJ1-6 | TRBD1 | . | TRBV2 | CASGTGINSPLHF | TGTGCCAGCGGGACAGGGATCAATTCACCCCTCCACTTT
TRBJ2-1 | . | . | TRBV6-2/TRBV6-3 | CASSYSYRESPNNEQFF | TGTGCCAGCAGTTACTCCTACAGGGAGTCCCCTAACAATGAGCAGTTCTTC
TRBJ2-1 | . | . | TRBV4-1 | CASSPYNPSSYNEQFF | TGCGCCAGCAGCCCCTATAACCCCAGCTCCTACAATGAGCAGTTCTTC
TRBJ1-1 | . | once | TRBV5-1 | CASSLEAGTFF | TGCGCCAGCAGCTTGGAAGCGGGCACTTTCTTT
TRBJ2-3 | . | . | TRBV2 | CASSGSWASDTQYF | TGTGCCAGCAGTGGGTCCTGGGCTTCGGATACGCAGTATTTT
TRBJ1-1 | . | . | TRBV4-2 | CASSAREGNTEAFF | TGTGCCAGCAGCGCGAGGGAGGGGAACACTGAAGCTTTCTTT
TRBJ2-3 | . | . | TRBV18 | CASHEGGTDTQYF | TGTGCCAGCCACGAGGGAGGCACAGATACGCAGTATTTT
TRBJ2-5 | TRBD1 | . | TRBV7-2 | CASSPGTGLETQYF | TGTGCCAGCAGCCCCGGGACAGGGTTGGAGACCCAGTACTTC
TRBJ2-3 | . | . | TRBV5-1 | CASSLYSTDTQYF | TGCGCCAGCAGCTTGTATAGCACAGATACGCAGTATTTT
TRBJ2-3 | . | . | TRBV6-5 | CASSYSAGRTDTQYF | TGTGCCAGCAGTTACTCGGCTGGCCGCACAGATACGCAGTATTTT
TRBJ1-2 | . | few | TRBV4-1 | CASSQAGGYTF | TGCGCCAGCAGCCAAGCGGGTGGCTACACCTTC
TRBJ1-2 | . | . | TRBV28 | CASTSEVDYGYTF | TGTGCCAGCACAAGTGAAGTAGACTATGGCTACACCTTC
TRBJ1-2 | TRBD1 | . | TRBV27 | CASRLTGAHYGYTF | TGTGCCAGCAGGCTCACAGGGGCCCACTATGGCTACACCTTC
TRBJ2-1 | TRBD2 | . | TRBV7-3 | CASSPRPGTSGRAGNEQFF | TGTGCCAGCAGCCCGCGACCCGGGACTAGCGGGAGGGCCGGAAATGAGCAGTTCTTC
TRBJ2-3 | . | . | TRBV20-1 | CSASQATTDTQYF | TGCAGTGCTAGTCAAGCTACGACAGATACGCAGTATTTT
TRBJ2-2 | . | . | TRBV12-3/TRBV12-4 | CASSFSLTGELFF | TGTGCCAGCAGTTTTTCCCTAACCGGGGAGCTGTTTTTT
TRBJ1-5 | . | . | TRBV18 | CASSSNDATHGPQHF | TGTGCCAGCTCATCTAATGACGCAACCCACGGGCCCCAGCATTTT
TRBJ2-7 | TRBD2 | . | TRBV7-2 | CASSLPPGGNEQYF | TGTGCCAGCAGCCTCCCCCCGGGGGGAAACGAGCAGTACTTC
TRBJ1-4 | . | . | TRBV15 | CATSRDSRGREKLFF | TGTGCCACCAGCAGAGACTCCAGGGGACGCGAAAAACTGTTTTTT
TRBJ2-7 | TRBD1 | . | TRBV5-6 | CASSFPPTQGAYEQYF | TGTGCCAGCAGCTTCCCCCCGACCCAGGGGGCCTACGAGCAGTACTTC
TRBJ2-1 | . | . | TRBV11-2 | CASSPGSYGGYNEQFF | TGTGCCAGCAGCCCCGGCAGTTACGGGGGTTACAATGAGCAGTTCTTC
TRBJ1-1 | . | . | TRBV6-6 | CASRGGLKDGNTEAFF | TGTGCCAGCCGTGGGGGTTTGAAAGACGGGAACACTGAAGCTTTCTTT
TRBJ1-1 | . | once | TRBV14 | CASSQGVPRGNTEAFF | TGTGCCAGCAGCCAGGGGGTTCCCCGGGGGAACACTGAAGCTTTCTTT
TRBJ2-2 | TRBD1 | . | TRBV6-6 | CASSSGQVGTGELFF | TGTGCCAGCAGTAGCGGACAGGTGGGCACCGGGGAGCTGTTTTTT